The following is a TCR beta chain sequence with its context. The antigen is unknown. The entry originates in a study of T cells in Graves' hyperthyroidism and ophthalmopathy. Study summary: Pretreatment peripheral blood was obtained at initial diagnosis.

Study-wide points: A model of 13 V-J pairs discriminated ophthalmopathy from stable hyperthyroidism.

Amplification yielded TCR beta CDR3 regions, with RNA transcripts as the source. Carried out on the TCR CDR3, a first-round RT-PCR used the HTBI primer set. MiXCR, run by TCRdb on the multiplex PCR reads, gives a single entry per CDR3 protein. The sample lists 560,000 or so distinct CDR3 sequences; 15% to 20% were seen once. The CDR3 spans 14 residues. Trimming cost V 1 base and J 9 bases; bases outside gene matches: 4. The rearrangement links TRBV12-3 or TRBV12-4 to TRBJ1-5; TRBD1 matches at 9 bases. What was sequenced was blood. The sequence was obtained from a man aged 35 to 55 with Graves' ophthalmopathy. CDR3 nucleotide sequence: TGTGCCAGCAGTTTAGGACAGGGGGGAACGCCCCAGCATTTT. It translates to CASSLGQGGTPQHF.